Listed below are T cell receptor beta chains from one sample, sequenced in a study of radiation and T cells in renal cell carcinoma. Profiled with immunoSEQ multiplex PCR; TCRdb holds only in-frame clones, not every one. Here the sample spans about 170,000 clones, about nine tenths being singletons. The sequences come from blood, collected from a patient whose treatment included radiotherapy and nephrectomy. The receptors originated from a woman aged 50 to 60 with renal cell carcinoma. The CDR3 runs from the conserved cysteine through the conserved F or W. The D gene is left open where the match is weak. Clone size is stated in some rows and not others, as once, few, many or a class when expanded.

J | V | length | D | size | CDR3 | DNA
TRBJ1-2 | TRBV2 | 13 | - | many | CASSPPQGMSYTF | TGTGCCAGCAGCCCCCCCCAGGGGATGAGCTACACCTTC
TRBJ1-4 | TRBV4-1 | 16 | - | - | CASSQESGGVNEKLFF | TGCGCCAGCAGCCAAGAATCGGGGGGGGTTAATGAAAAACTGTTTTTT
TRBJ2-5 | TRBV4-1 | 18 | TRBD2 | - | CASSQFSGTSGGEETQYF | TGCGCCAGCAGCCAATTCTCCGGGACTAGCGGGGGGGAGGAGACCCAGTACTTC
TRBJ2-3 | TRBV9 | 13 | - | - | CASSVKQSNTQYF | TGTGCCAGCAGCGTTAAACAGAGCAATACGCAGTATTTT
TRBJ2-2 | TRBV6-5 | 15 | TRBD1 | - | CASAEGASRSGELFF | TGTGCCAGCGCTGAGGGGGCAAGTCGATCTGGGGAGCTGTTTTTT
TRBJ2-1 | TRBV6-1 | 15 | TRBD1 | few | CASSRGQGTYNEQFF | TGTGCCAGCAGTCGGGGACAGGGTACCTACAATGAGCAGTTCTTC
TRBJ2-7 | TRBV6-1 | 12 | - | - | CASGQSSYEQYF | TGTGCCAGTGGACAGTCCTCCTACGAGCAGTACTTC
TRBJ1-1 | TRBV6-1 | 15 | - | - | CASSEGPGLNTEAFF | TGTGCCAGCAGTGAAGGCCCGGGGCTGAACACTGAAGCTTTCTTT
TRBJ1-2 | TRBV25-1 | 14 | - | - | CASSEDWYGDGYTF | TGTGCCAGCAGTGAAGACTGGTACGGCGATGGCTACACCTTC
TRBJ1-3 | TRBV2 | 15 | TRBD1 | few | CASLNRGVSGNTIYF | TGTGCCAGCTTAAACAGGGGGGTATCTGGAAACACCATATATTTT
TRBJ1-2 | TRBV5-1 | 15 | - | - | CASSLSGALGYGYTF | TGCGCCAGCAGCTTGTCAGGGGCTCTCGGCTATGGCTACACCTTC
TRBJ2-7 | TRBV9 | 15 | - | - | CASSVEGQPPYEQYF | TGTGCCAGCAGCGTAGAAGGCCAACCCCCCTACGAGCAGTACTTC
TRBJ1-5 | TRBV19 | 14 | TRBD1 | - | CASSQGAGNQPQHF | TGTGCCAGTAGTCAGGGGGCAGGCAATCAGCCCCAGCATTTT
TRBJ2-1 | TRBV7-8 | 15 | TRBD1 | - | CASNPRQGSYNEQFF | TGTGCCAGCAACCCACGACAGGGCTCCTACAATGAGCAGTTCTTC
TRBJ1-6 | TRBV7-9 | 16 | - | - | CASDSGGSSYNSPLHF | TGTGCCAGCGACTCGGGGGGAAGCTCCTATAATTCACCCCTCCACTTT
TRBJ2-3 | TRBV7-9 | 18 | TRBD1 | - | CASSLAFQRDSYTDTQYF | TGTGCCAGCAGCTTAGCGTTCCAACGGGACAGTTACACAGATACGCAGTATTTT
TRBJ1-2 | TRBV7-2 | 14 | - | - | CASSLAAVNYGYTF | TGTGCCAGCAGCTTAGCGGCTGTTAACTATGGCTACACCTTC
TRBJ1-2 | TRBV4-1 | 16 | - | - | CASSQGGRGLNYGYTF | TGCGCCAGCAGCCAAGGGGGCAGGGGCCTGAACTATGGCTACACCTTC
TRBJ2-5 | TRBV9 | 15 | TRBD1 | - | CASSPRDRAQETQYF | TGTGCCAGCAGCCCTCGGGACAGGGCTCAAGAGACCCAGTACTTC
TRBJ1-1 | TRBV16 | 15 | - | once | CASSPRTGGGTEAFF | TGTGCCAGCAGCCCTAGGACCGGGGGGGGCACTGAAGCTTTCTTT
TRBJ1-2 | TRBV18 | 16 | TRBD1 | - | CASSPLGTGNFDGYTF | TGTGCCAGCTCACCACTCGGGACAGGGAACTTCGATGGCTACACCTTC
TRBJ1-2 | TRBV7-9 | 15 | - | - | CASSLLGPSGDGYTF | TGTGCCAGCAGCTTGCTAGGGCCCTCGGGGGATGGCTACACCTTC
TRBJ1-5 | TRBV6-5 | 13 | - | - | CASSMGSNQPQHF | TGTGCCAGCAGCATGGGTAGCAATCAGCCCCAGCATTTT
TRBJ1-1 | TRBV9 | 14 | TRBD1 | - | CASSVTGTGTEAFF | TGTGCCAGCAGCGTAACCGGGACAGGGACTGAAGCTTTCTTT
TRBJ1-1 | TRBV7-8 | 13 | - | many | CASSLQGGTEAFF | TGTGCCAGCAGCCTACAGGGAGGTACTGAAGCTTTCTTT
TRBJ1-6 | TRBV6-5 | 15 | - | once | CASSYGGGIGSPLHF | TGTGCCAGCAGTTACGGGGGGGGGATCGGGTCACCCCTCCACTTT
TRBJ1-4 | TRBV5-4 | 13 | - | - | CASSFNGNEKLFF | TGTGCCAGCAGCTTCAACGGGAATGAAAAACTGTTTTTT
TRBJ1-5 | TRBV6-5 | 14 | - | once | CASSHIRAGEPQHF | TGTGCCAGCAGCCACATCCGGGCGGGGGAGCCCCAGCATTTT
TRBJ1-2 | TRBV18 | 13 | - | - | CASSPPDGYGYTF | TGTGCCAGCTCACCACCGGACGGGTATGGCTACACCTTC
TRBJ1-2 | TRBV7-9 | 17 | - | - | CASSLASQYSSHYGYTF | TGTGCCAGCAGCTTAGCGTCCCAGTATAGTTCCCACTATGGCTACACCTTC
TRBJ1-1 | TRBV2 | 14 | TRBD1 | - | CASSVGQLNTEAFF | TGTGCCAGCAGTGTGGGACAGCTGAACACTGAAGCTTTCTTT
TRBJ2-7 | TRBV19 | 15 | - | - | CASSVAGDAEVEQYF | TGTGCCAGTAGTGTTGCAGGGGACGCCGAGGTCGAGCAGTACTTC
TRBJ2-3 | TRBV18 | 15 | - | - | CASSRKTGERDTQYF | TGTGCCAGCTCACGTAAGACGGGTGAGAGGGATACGCAGTATTTT
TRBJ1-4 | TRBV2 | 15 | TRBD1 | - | CASSIIRTGDEKLFF | TGTGCCAGCAGTATAATCAGGACAGGGGATGAAAAACTGTTTTTT
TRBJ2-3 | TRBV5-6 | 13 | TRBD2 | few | CASTPRGGDTQYF | TGTGCCAGCACACCCCGGGGGGGAGATACGCAGTATTTT
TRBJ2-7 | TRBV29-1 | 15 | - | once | CSVPGQLGPGYEQYF | TGCAGCGTACCAGGACAGTTGGGCCCCGGCTACGAGCAGTACTTC
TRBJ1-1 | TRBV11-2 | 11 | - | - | CASKGLGRAFF | TGTGCCAGCAAAGGGCTGGGGAGAGCTTTCTTT
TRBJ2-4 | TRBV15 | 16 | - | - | CATSRGGQLAKNIQYF | TGTGCCACCAGCAGAGGCGGACAGCTAGCCAAAAACATTCAGTACTTC
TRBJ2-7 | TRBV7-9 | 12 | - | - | CASSLSSYEQYF | TGTGCCAGCAGCTTAAGTTCCTACGAGCAGTACTTC
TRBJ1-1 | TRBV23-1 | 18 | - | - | CASSQSRAQPQMNTEAFF | TGCGCCAGCAGTCAATCGAGGGCCCAACCTCAGATGAACACTGAAGCTTTCTTT